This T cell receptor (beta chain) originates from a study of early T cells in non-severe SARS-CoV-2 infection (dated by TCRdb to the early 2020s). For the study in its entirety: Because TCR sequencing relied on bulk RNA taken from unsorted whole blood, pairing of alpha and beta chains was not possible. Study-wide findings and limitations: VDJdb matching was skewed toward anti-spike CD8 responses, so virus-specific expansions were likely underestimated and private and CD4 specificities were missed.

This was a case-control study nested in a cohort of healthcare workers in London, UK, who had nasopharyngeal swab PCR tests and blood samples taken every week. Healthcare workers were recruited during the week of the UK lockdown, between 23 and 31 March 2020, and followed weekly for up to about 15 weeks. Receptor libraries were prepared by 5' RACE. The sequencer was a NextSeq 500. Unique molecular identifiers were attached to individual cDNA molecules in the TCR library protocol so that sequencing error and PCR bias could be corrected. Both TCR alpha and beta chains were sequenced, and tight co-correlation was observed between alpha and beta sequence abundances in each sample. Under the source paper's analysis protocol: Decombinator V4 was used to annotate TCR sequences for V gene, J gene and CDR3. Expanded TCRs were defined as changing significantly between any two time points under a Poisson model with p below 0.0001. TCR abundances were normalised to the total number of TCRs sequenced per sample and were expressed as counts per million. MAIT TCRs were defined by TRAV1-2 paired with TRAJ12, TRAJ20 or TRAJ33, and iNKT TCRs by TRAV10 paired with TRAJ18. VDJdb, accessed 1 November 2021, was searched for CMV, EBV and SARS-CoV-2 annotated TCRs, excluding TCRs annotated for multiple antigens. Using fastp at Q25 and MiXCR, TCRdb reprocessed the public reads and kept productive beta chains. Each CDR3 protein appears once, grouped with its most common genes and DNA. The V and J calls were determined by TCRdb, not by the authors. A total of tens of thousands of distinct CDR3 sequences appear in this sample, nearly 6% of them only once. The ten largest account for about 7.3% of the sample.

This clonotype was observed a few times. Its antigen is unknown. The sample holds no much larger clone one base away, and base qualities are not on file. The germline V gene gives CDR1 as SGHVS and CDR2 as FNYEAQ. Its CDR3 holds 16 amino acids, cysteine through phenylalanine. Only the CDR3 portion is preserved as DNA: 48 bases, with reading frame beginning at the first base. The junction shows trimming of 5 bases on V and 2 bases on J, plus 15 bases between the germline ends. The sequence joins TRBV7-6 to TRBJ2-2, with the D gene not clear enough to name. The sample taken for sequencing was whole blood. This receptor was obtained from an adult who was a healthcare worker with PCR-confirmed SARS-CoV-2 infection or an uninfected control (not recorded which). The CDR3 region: CASSPRQGLNTGELFF. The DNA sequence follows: TGTGCCAGCAGCCCCAGGCAAGGCCTTAACACCGGGGAGCTGTTTTTT.